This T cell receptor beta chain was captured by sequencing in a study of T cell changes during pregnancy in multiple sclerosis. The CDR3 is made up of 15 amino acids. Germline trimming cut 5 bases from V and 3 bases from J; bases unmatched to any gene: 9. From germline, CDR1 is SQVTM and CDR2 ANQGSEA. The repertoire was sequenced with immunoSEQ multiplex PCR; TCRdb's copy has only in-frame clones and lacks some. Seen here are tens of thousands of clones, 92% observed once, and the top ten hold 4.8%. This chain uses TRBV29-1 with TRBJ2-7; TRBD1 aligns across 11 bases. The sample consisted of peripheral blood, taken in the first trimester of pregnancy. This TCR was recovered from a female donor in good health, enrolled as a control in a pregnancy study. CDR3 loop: CSVPRAGTGGYEQYF. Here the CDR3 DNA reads TGCAGCGTTCCAAGGGCCGGGACAGGGGGCTACGAGCAGTACTTC.